This TCR beta chain is from a study of cytotoxic CD8 clonotypes in ibrutinib-treated CLL. The assay was immunoSEQ multiplex PCR, and TCRdb's table has in-frame clones only and misses some. The sample lists more than 200,000 clones, 60% to 75% occurring once. The germline gives CDR1 SNHLY, CDR2 FYNNEI. V shed 3 bases and J 3 bases; nucleotides not matched to a gene: 5. The CDR3 runs 14 residues. The sample holds a few counts of this clone. Other DNA sequences within the sample encode an identical CDR3. This clonotype originated in a human donor with chronic lymphocytic leukemia. The sample here was PBMCs, taken after 24 months of ibrutinib treatment. The genes are TRBV2 and TRBJ2-7; 7 nucleotides match TRBD1. The CDR3 spells CASSDRDRVYEQYF. CDR3 in DNA: TGTGCCAGCAGTGACCGGGACAGAGTCTACGAGCAGTACTTC.